The rows below give T cell receptor beta chains drawn from one sample of a study of OX40 agonist ivuxolimab in advanced cancers. Sequencing used immunoSEQ multiplex PCR; TCRdb keeps in-frame clones, though not all of them. The sample consists of about 69,000 clones, around 90% of them appearing once. The input for sequencing was CD4+ or CD8+ T cells sorted from blood, taken in a trial of the OX40 agonist ivuxolimab. All receptors come from an adult with an advanced solid tumor such as melanoma, head and neck, liver or kidney cancer. CDR3s include the opening cysteine and the closing phenylalanine or tryptophan. D genes are given only for firm matches. Clone sizes are given selectively: once, few, many, or a class where the clone is expanded.

NA	NA	TRBV7-7	TRBJ2-1	CASSLAPGSYNEQFF	TGTGCTAGCAGCTTAGCACCGGGCTCCTACAATGAGCAGTTCTTC
NA	TRBD2	TRBV7-9	TRBJ2-1	CASSLLAGMDEQFF	TGTGCCAGCAGCCTACTAGCGGGGATGGATGAGCAGTTCTTC
NA	TRBD1	TRBV10-3	TRBJ2-5	CAISGQAQETQYF	TGTGCCATCAGCGGACAGGCCCAAGAGACCCAGTACTTC
NA	TRBD1	TRBV6-1	TRBJ2-3	CASRAGTGGSDTQYF	TGTGCCAGCAGGGCCGGGACAGGGGGATCAGATACGCAGTATTTT
NA	NA	TRBV5-1	TRBJ2-7	CASSFSGFYEQYF	TGCGCCAGCAGCTTTAGCGGCTTCTACGAGCAGTACTTC
NA	NA	TRBV23-1	TRBJ1-4	CASSPPGRAATNEKLFF	TGCGCCAGCAGTCCCCCCGGGCGGGCCGCAACTAATGAAAAACTGTTTTTT
NA	NA	TRBV18	TRBJ2-3	CASSPGVSGSDTQYF	TGTGCCAGCTCACCCGGGGTCAGCGGCTCAGATACGCAGTATTTT
NA	NA	TRBV18	TRBJ2-5	CASSPQTETQYF	TGTGCCAGCTCACCACAGACAGAGACCCAGTACTTC
NA	NA	TRBV25-1	TRBJ1-5	CASSEYSGSNQPQHF	TGTGCCAGCAGTGAATATTCAGGGTCGAATCAGCCCCAGCATTTT
NA	TRBD1	TRBV28	TRBJ1-5	CASSLTGGPNQPQHF	TGTGCCAGCAGTTTGACAGGGGGCCCCAATCAGCCCCAGCATTTT
few	TRBD1	TRBV28	TRBJ1-1	CASNPDRVPEAFF	TGTGCCAGCAATCCAGACAGGGTGCCTGAAGCTTTCTTT
NA	TRBD2	TRBV10-3	TRBJ2-7	CAISERASGSNEQYF	TGTGCCATCAGTGAGAGGGCTAGCGGGAGCAACGAGCAGTACTTC
NA	NA	TRBV4-2	TRBJ2-3	CASSQEQRERRDTQYF	TGTGCCAGCAGCCAAGAACAGAGGGAGAGACGCGATACGCAGTATTTT
NA	NA	TRBV5-6	TRBJ1-2	CASSLDRVYGYTF	TGTGCCAGCAGCTTGGACAGGGTCTATGGCTACACCTTC
NA	NA	TRBV20-1	TRBJ1-1	CSSGAEAFF	TGCAGCTCTGGGGCTGAAGCTTTCTTT
NA	TRBD2	TRBV27	TRBJ2-7	CASARLAGTYEQYF	TGTGCCAGCGCCCGCCTAGCGGGAACCTACGAGCAGTACTTC
NA	TRBD2	TRBV27	TRBJ2-1	CASRQLAGGPYEQFF	TGTGCCAGCAGGCAACTAGCGGGAGGGCCCTATGAGCAGTTCTTC
once	TRBD2	TRBV9	TRBJ2-1	CASSVAASGRYDEQFF	TGTGCCAGCAGCGTAGCGGCTAGCGGGAGGTACGATGAGCAGTTCTTC
few	TRBD2	TRBV27	TRBJ2-3	CASSPRTSGRYHTQYF	TGTGCCAGCAGTCCCCGGACTAGCGGGAGGTATCATACGCAGTATTTT
NA	NA	TRBV5-1	TRBJ2-7	CASSREYLNEQYF	TGCGCCAGCAGTCGGGAGTATCTCAACGAGCAGTACTTC
few	NA	TRBV21-1	TRBJ1-5	CASSPGRNQPQHF	TGTGCCAGCAGCCCAGGCCGGAATCAGCCCCAGCATTTT
NA	NA	TRBV18	TRBJ2-3	CASSPALDTQYF	TGTGCCAGCTCACCGGCGCTGGATACGCAGTATTTT
once	NA	TRBV10-2	TRBJ1-5	CAAGRDSNQPQHF	TGCGCCGCGGGACGGGATAGCAATCAGCCCCAGCATTTT
NA	NA	TRBV19	TRBJ1-5	CASSIAHRQLSNQPQHF	TGTGCCAGTAGTATCGCACACAGACAGCTTAGCAATCAGCCCCAGCATTTT
NA	NA	TRBV9	TRBJ1-3	CASSPQRAGNTIYF	TGTGCCAGCAGCCCGCAGAGGGCTGGAAACACCATATATTTT
NA	TRBD1	TRBV6-1	TRBJ1-2	CASTGTGHIYGYTF	TGTGCCAGCACCGGGACAGGTCATATCTATGGCTACACCTTC
NA	NA	TRBV5-4	TRBJ2-1	CASSRAGGYNEQFF	TGTGCCAGCAGCCGAGCAGGGGGGTACAATGAGCAGTTCTTC
NA	NA	TRBV6-5	TRBJ1-5	CASRDSRPNQPQHF	TGTGCCAGCAGGGACAGTCGACCCAATCAGCCCCAGCATTTT
NA	NA	TRBV7-3	TRBJ2-5	CASSSRGTAQETQYF	TGTGCCAGCAGCTCCAGAGGGACGGCTCAAGAGACCCAGTACTTC
NA	TRBD2	TRBV5-6	TRBJ2-7	CASSPRLAGFYEQYF	TGTGCCAGCAGCCCGCGACTAGCGGGTTTCTACGAGCAGTACTTC
once	TRBD2	TRBV6-1	TRBJ2-7	CASSGRTSFPYEQYF	TGTGCCAGCAGTGGACGGACTAGCTTCCCCTACGAGCAGTACTTC
NA	NA	TRBV28	TRBJ2-7	CASSLYEGLGEQYF	TGTGCCAGCAGTTTATACGAGGGTTTAGGCGAGCAGTACTTC
NA	TRBD1	TRBV6-5	TRBJ1-2	CASSYSGTGDYGYTF	TGTGCCAGCAGTTACTCCGGGACAGGGGATTATGGCTACACCTTC